This T cell receptor (beta chain) appears in the sequencing data of a study of blood T cells in healthy people across ages. Study-level background: About one barcoded beta molecule per two T cells came from capture by template switching.

The draw of peripheral blood yielded roughly 9.1 milliliters from each donor. This clonotype was observed a few times. The antigen remains undetermined. A second roughly 7 to 11 cycle PCR used barcoded and J-beta primers. In TCRdb, the 5' RACE reads were re-called with MiXCR into one record per CDR3 protein. Of roughly 650,000 distinct CDR3 sequences in the sample, about a third were seen once. The study's findings and limits: More naive CD4+ cells and higher diversity marked long-lived donors relative to aged donors. Older age coincided with a roughly linear decline in TCR beta diversity per million T cells.

With 6 bases removed from V and 4 bases from J, the gap between germline ends came to 13 bases. CDR1 and CDR2 (germline): MDHEN, SYDVKM. The CDR3 runs to 13 residues. Sequenced sample: blood. The receptor's source is a woman of 80 years or more in good health. The chain couples TRBV28 to TRBJ2-7; D possibly uses TRBD1 or TRBD2 (5 bases each). CDR3 coding DNA: TGTGCCAGCAGATTACACGGGGCATACGAGCAGTACTTC. This encodes CASRLHGAYEQYF. Full variable domain (rest looked up from reference TRBV28 and TRBJ2-7): DVKVTQSSRYLVKRTGEKVFLECVQDMDHENMFWYRQDPGLGLRLIYFSYDVKMKEKGDIPEGYSVSREKKERFSLILESASTNQTSMYLCASRLHGAYEQYFGPGTRLTVT.